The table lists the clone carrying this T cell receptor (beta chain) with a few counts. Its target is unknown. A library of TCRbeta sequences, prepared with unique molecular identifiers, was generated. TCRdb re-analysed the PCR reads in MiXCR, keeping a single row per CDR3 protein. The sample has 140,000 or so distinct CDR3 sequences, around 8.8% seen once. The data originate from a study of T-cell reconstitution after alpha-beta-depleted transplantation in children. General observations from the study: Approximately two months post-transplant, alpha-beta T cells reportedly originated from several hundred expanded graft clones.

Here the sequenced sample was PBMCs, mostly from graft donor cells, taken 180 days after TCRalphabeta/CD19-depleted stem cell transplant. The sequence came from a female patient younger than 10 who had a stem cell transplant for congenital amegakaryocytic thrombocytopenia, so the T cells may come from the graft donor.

The CDR3: CASSFSGANTGELFF. DNA for the CDR3: TGTGCCAGCAGCTTTTCGGGGGCGAACACCGGGGAGCTGTTTTTT. The V and J genes are TRBV5-5 and TRBJ2-2; tentative D call: TRBD2 (6 bases). V shed 2 bases and J shed 0 bases, with 8 bases lying between them. The CDR3 covers 15 residues. From germline, CDR1 is SGHKS and CDR2 YYEKEE (reference sequence).